The rows below give T cell receptor beta chains drawn from one sample of a study of regulatory T cells in long-lasting Graves disease. Via MiXCR, TCRdb re-called the multiplex PCR reads, giving one row per CDR3 protein. The profile shows fewer than 550,000 distinct CDR3 sequences, roughly 21% of them singletons. The specimen comprised peripheral blood mononuclear cells (PBMCs), sampled when the disease was refractory, from a patient treated with antithyroid drugs. The receptors here all came from a female donor with Graves disease. CDR3s include the opening cysteine and the closing phenylalanine or tryptophan. The order of the fields is V gene, J gene, clone size, D gene, CDR3 DNA, CDR3 protein. A D gene is named only where the DNA matches it firmly. Some rows mark clone size as missing; the rest say once, few, many or name a class of expanded clone.

TRBV3-1	TRBJ2-5	-	TRBD2	TGTGCCAGCAGCCATCGACTAGCGGGGGGGCTAGAGGAGACCCAGTACTTC	CASSHRLAGGLEETQYF
TRBV6-9	TRBJ2-5	many	-	TGTGCCAACAGTTACCAGTGGTGGCAAGAGACCCAGTACTTC	CANSYQWWQETQYF
TRBV7-9	TRBJ2-1	-	TRBD2	TGTGCCAGCAGCTCCCCCCGCGGGACTAGCGTCTACAATGAGCAGTTCTTC	CASSSPRGTSVYNEQFF
TRBV6-2/TRBV6-3	TRBJ1-1	many	TRBD1	TGTGCCGCCTGGACAGGGGTTGTAATCACTGAAGCTTTCTTT	CAAWTGVVITEAFF
TRBV29-1	TRBJ2-1	-	-	TGCAGCGTTGAAGAGCTCGGGGGGCGTTCCTACAATGAGCAGTTCTTC	CSVEELGGRSYNEQFF
TRBV6-2/TRBV6-3	TRBJ1-1	-	TRBD1	TGTGCCAGCAGTTACTCTAAGACAGGGGGGGACACTGAAGCTTTCTTT	CASSYSKTGGDTEAFF
TRBV18	TRBJ1-2	-	-	TGTGCCAGCTCACCCCCGGCCGCCTATGGCTACACCTTC	CASSPPAAYGYTF
TRBV20-1	TRBJ1-1	-	-	TGCAGTGCTAGAGACTCCACTGGGGGGGGCTTGGCTTTCTTT	CSARDSTGGGLAFF
TRBV28	TRBJ2-3	-	TRBD2	TGTGCCAGCAGTTTAGAGGCCTCAGGACTAGCGGGAGGGCCGAGCACAGATACGCAGTATTTT	CASSLEASGLAGGPSTDTQYF
TRBV7-9	TRBJ2-7	few	TRBD1	TGTGCCAGCAGCCTCAGGACAGGAGACTACGAGCAGTACTTC	CASSLRTGDYEQYF
TRBV19	TRBJ2-7	few	-	TGTGCCAGTAGTATCGGGGGCGGTAGCTCCTACGAGCAGTACTTC	CASSIGGGSSYEQYF
TRBV6-1	TRBJ1-2	-	TRBD1	TGTGCCACCAGGGACAGGGGACACTATGGCTACACCTTC	CATRDRGHYGYTF
TRBV19	TRBJ2-7	few	-	TGTGCCAGTAGACCGTGGACGTCATCCGAGCAGTACTTC	CASRPWTSSEQYF
TRBV30	TRBJ1-2	many	-	TGTGCCTGGAGTGTAGACAACTATGGCTACACCTTC	CAWSVDNYGYTF
TRBV24-1	TRBJ2-5	few	-	TGTGCCACCAGTGCCCCCGGTTCAGGACAGAAGCAAGAGACCCAGTACTTC	CATSAPGSGQKQETQYF
TRBV30	TRBJ2-7	-	-	TGTGCCTGGAGTCCACCCGTGGAGTACGAGCAGTACTTC	CAWSPPVEYEQYF
TRBV5-1	TRBJ2-5	many	TRBD2	TGCGCCAGCAGCTGGGGACTAGCATTTATAGAGACCCAGTACTTC	CASSWGLAFIETQYF
TRBV13	TRBJ2-5	-	TRBD2	TGTGCCAGCAGCTCCTTAGGGGGGACTAGCGGATACCAAGAGACCCAGTACTTC	CASSSLGGTSGYQETQYF
TRBV7-9	TRBJ1-4	-	TRBD1	TGTGCCAGCAGCCCGTTACAGGGGGCGGCCGAAAAACTGTTTTTT	CASSPLQGAAEKLFF
TRBV28	TRBJ1-2	many	-	TGTGCCAGCCGAAGGACTGGGGGAGGCTACACCTTC	CASRRTGGGYTF
TRBV14	TRBJ2-2	few	-	TGTGCCAGCAGCCAAGTTGCTGCCGGGGAGCTGTTTTTT	CASSQVAAGELFF
TRBV7-8	TRBJ1-4	many	-	TGTGCCAGCAGCTTATGGAGCCAGGCTCATGAAAAACTGTTTTTT	CASSLWSQAHEKLFF
TRBV12-3/TRBV12-4	TRBJ1-3	-	-	TGTGCCAGCAGGAGACAGGCATCACGAAACACCATATATTTT	CASRRQASRNTIYF
TRBV19	TRBJ1-1	-	TRBD1	TGTGCCAGTAGTAGACAGGGAGACCCTGAAGCTTTCTTT	CASSRQGDPEAFF
TRBV2	TRBJ1-6	many	-	TGTGCCAGCAGTGTCAAAGGCTCAGGAGTCTCCTATAATTCACCCCTCCACTTT	CASSVKGSGVSYNSPLHF
TRBV20-1	TRBJ1-5	few	TRBD1	TGCAGTGCTAGAGAGGGGACAGAGGATCAGCCCCAGCATTTT	CSAREGTEDQPQHF
TRBV5-1	TRBJ2-7	many	-	TGCGCCAGCAGCCCGGGGGACATAACCTACGAGCAGTACTTC	CASSPGDITYEQYF
TRBV11-2	TRBJ1-2	many	TRBD1	TGTGCCAGCAGCTTACGTCTGGGACAGGGAAGCGGCTACACCTTC	CASSLRLGQGSGYTF
TRBV7-9	TRBJ2-2	-	-	TGTGCCAGCAGCTTAGATAGGGGAGGCACCGGGGAGCTGTTTTTT	CASSLDRGGTGELFF
TRBV2	TRBJ1-2	many	-	TGTGCCAGCAGCCTTGCGAGGGGCGGCTACACCTTC	CASSLARGGYTF
TRBV11-2	TRBJ2-1	few	TRBD1	TGTGCCAGCAGCGATAGGATCGGGATGACGGGACAGGGGGCAGATGAGCAGTTCTTC	CASSDRIGMTGQGADEQFF
TRBV20-1	TRBJ2-7	-	-	TGCAGTGCTAGGTCTAGAGGGACGGTCGACGAGCAGTACTTC	CSARSRGTVDEQYF
TRBV5-1	TRBJ1-4	many	TRBD1	TGCGCCAGCAGCCAGGGACAGGAAGGAAGAGGACTGTTTTTT	CASSQGQEGRGLFF
TRBV12-3/TRBV12-4	TRBJ2-7	many	-	TGTGCCAGCAGTTTTGACCCTGGGGTCTACGAGCAGTACTTC	CASSFDPGVYEQYF
TRBV28	TRBJ2-5	-	-	TGTGCCAGCAGTTTATTTAGGACTTTCATTGAGACCCAGTACTTC	CASSLFRTFIETQYF
TRBV28	TRBJ2-4	many	TRBD2	TGTGCCAGCAGTTTATTACCCGGACTAGCGGTAGCCAAAAACATTCAGTACTTC	CASSLLPGLAVAKNIQYF
TRBV5-4	TRBJ2-4	-	-	TGTGCCAGCAGCAGTGGAAACCCCAACATTCAGTACTTC	CASSSGNPNIQYF
TRBV12-3/TRBV12-4	TRBJ1-5	-	TRBD1	TGTGCCAGCGGGGGGACAGCCCTCTTCAATCAGCCCCAGCATTTT	CASGGTALFNQPQHF
TRBV27	TRBJ2-3	-	-	TGTGCCAGCAGTTTATCCCCCGTCCTACCTAGCACAGATACGCAGTATTTT	CASSLSPVLPSTDTQYF
TRBV5-1	TRBJ2-2	-	-	TGCGCCAGCAGCTTACAGATCTCCCCCGGGGAGCTGTTTTTT	CASSLQISPGELFF
TRBV30	TRBJ2-7	few	-	TGTGCCTGCGGAGGCAAAACGGCCGAGCAGTACTTC	CACGGKTAEQYF
TRBV10-3	TRBJ1-1	few	-	TGTGCCATCAGTCCAGGGGAGAACACTGAAGCTTTCTTT	CAISPGENTEAFF
TRBV24-1	TRBJ2-1	-	-	TGTGCCACCAGGGCGGATGGCTACAATGAGCAGTTCTTC	CATRADGYNEQFF
TRBV3-1	TRBJ1-1	many	-	TGTGCCAGCAGCCAAGGTCGCGGTGAAGCTTTCTTT	CASSQGRGEAFF
TRBV7-9	TRBJ2-5	-	TRBD1	TGTGCCAGAGGGACAGGGGTACAGGAGACCCAGTACTTC	CARGTGVQETQYF
TRBV12-3/TRBV12-4	TRBJ2-5	many	-	TGTGCCAGCAGTTACCAACAGGGAGGGGAGACCCAGTACTTC	CASSYQQGGETQYF
TRBV10-3	TRBJ1-2	-	TRBD1	TGTGCCATCAGTGAGTCCGGACAGGGAGTCGGTGGCTACACCTTC	CAISESGQGVGGYTF
TRBV29-1	TRBJ1-1	-	-	TGCAGCGTCTGGGGCGGTCGGGAGAACACTGAAGCTTTCTTT	CSVWGGRENTEAFF
TRBV29-1	TRBJ1-1	-	TRBD1	TGCAGCGTTGTCGCGACAGGGGGGTTGACTGAAGCTTTCTTT	CSVVATGGLTEAFF
TRBV12-3/TRBV12-4	TRBJ1-5	many	-	TGTGCCAGCAGTAAGGCAGGGCCCCATCAGCCCCAGCATTTT	CASSKAGPHQPQHF
TRBV3-1	TRBJ1-1	few	-	TGTGCCAGCAGCCAGGACAGAGCGAACACTGAAGCTTTCTTT	CASSQDRANTEAFF
TRBV19	TRBJ1-1	few	-	TGTGCCAGTAGTAGAAGGCGCGGACACGGGAACACTGAAGCTTTCTTT	CASSRRRGHGNTEAFF
TRBV7-6	TRBJ2-5	-	TRBD2	TGTGCCAGCAGCCCCGAGGTGGGACTAGCGGGAGATGGGAACCAAGAGACCCAGTACTTC	CASSPEVGLAGDGNQETQYF